This T cell receptor beta chain was found in a study of T cell responses to AZD1222 COVID-19 vaccine. Sequencing used immunoSEQ multiplex PCR; TCRdb keeps in-frame clones, though not all of them. The data contain 130,000 or so clones, 80% to 95% of them singletons. Turning to this clone: Its antigen remains unknown.

Overall study results and limits: Among those given AZD1222, only five or six were seropositive at baseline.

Germline V CDR1 and CDR2: SGHRS, YFSETQ. V lost 3 bases and J lost 3, with 15 bases in between. The CDR3 spans 16 residues. This chain joins TRBV5-1 and TRBJ1-4; perhaps TRBD1 as D (6 bases). The material was peripheral blood, obtained 28 days after the second AZD1222 dose. The TCR was taken from an adult who received the AZD1222 COVID-19 vaccine. In DNA form, the CDR3 reads TGCGCCAGCAGCTCGGACTCGGGGGCGCCTAATGAAAAACTGTTTTTT. It yields the protein CASSSDSGAPNEKLFF.